The rows below give T cell receptor beta chains drawn from one sample of a study of cytomegalovirus exposure and HLA in healthy donors. The protocol was immunoSEQ multiplex PCR, while the TCRdb copy is restricted to in-frame clones and leaves out a portion. The table includes under 200,000 clones, around 75% detected once. The sequenced material came from PBMCs. All receptors derive from a woman between 35 and 50 years old in good health and CMV-seropositive. CDR3s include the opening cysteine and the closing phenylalanine or tryptophan. D genes are given only for firm matches. For some rows the clone size is stated as once, few or many, or as a class when expanded; others skip it.

d_call	v_call	cdr3_length	j_call	clone_size	cdr3_aa	cdr3_nt
NA	TRBV19	13	TRBJ2-4	NA	CASSVNRGNVQYF	TGTGCCAGTAGTGTAAATCGGGGAAATGTTCAGTACTTC
TRBD1	TRBV28	16	TRBJ1-5	NA	CASSFRIGGLVQPQHF	TGTGCCAGCAGTTTTAGAATAGGGGGCCTTGTTCAGCCCCAGCATTTT
NA	TRBV12-5	15	TRBJ2-3	few	CASAPGTIATDTQYF	TGTGCTAGTGCTCCGGGGACAATTGCCACAGATACGCAGTATTTT
TRBD2	TRBV4-1	17	TRBJ2-3	once	CASSQDGSSGSTDTQYF	TGCGCCAGCAGCCAAGACGGAAGTAGCGGGAGTACAGATACGCAGTATTTT
NA	TRBV7-8	17	TRBJ2-5	NA	CASSFPSDRGAVETQYF	TGTGCCAGCAGCTTCCCCTCAGATCGCGGGGCCGTAGAGACCCAGTACTTC
TRBD1	TRBV25-1	15	TRBJ2-2	NA	CASSLQGANTGELFF	TGTGCCAGCAGTCTGCAGGGGGCTAACACCGGGGAGCTGTTTTTT
TRBD1	TRBV7-8	16	TRBJ1-5	NA	CASTPGGQGAYQPQHF	TGTGCCAGCACCCCCGGGGGGCAGGGGGCTTATCAGCCCCAGCATTTT
TRBD2	TRBV7-6	15	TRBJ2-2	NA	CASSLSLAGGGELFF	TGTGCCAGCAGCTTATCATTAGCGGGAGGCGGGGAGCTGTTTTTT
TRBD2	TRBV7-9	16	TRBJ2-1	NA	CSSSSLAGSSYNEQFF	TGTTCCAGCAGCTCCCTAGCGGGGAGCTCCTACAATGAGCAGTTCTTC
NA	TRBV6-5	15	TRBJ1-1	NA	CASSYSRRVNTEAFF	TGTGCCAGCAGTTACTCACGGCGGGTGAACACTGAAGCTTTCTTT
NA	TRBV6-5	14	TRBJ1-5	NA	CASSYAGIDQPQHF	TGTGCCAGCAGTTACGCAGGGATCGATCAGCCCCAGCATTTT
NA	TRBV19	14	TRBJ1-6	NA	CASSVQGRDSPLHF	TGTGCCAGTAGTGTACAAGGGCGGGATTCACCCCTCCACTTT
NA	TRBV10-2	14	TRBJ2-7	NA	CASSLAAGIYEQYF	TGCGCCAGCAGTCTTGCAGCGGGCATCTACGAGCAGTACTTC
TRBD1	TRBV18	16	TRBJ1-1	few	CASSPYSGQGNTEAFF	TGTGCCAGCTCACCATACTCGGGACAGGGGAACACTGAAGCTTTCTTT
NA	TRBV19	13	TRBJ2-5	few	CASRPYREETQYF	TGTGCCAGTAGACCCTACAGGGAAGAGACCCAGTACTTC
NA	TRBV4-2	17	TRBJ2-2	NA	CASSQDRVQGWVGELFF	TGTGCCAGCAGCCAAGATCGGGTCCAGGGGTGGGTCGGGGAGCTGTTTTTT
NA	TRBV5-4	13	TRBJ1-2	NA	CASSFAVSNGYTF	TGTGCCAGCAGCTTTGCGGTTTCCAATGGCTACACCTTC
NA	TRBV6-1	14	TRBJ2-5	NA	CASRPRGAQETQYF	TGTGCCAGCAGGCCCAGGGGAGCCCAAGAGACCCAGTACTTC
TRBD1	TRBV5-1	16	TRBJ2-5	NA	CASSFSRDRRQETQYF	TGCGCCAGCAGCTTCTCCCGGGACAGGCGGCAAGAGACCCAGTACTTC
NA	TRBV28	14	TRBJ2-7	NA	CASRRDFSRYEQYF	TGTGCCAGCAGGCGTGACTTCTCGAGGTACGAGCAGTACTTC
TRBD2	TRBV2	16	TRBJ2-7	NA	CASSASLAVQDYEQYF	TGTGCCAGCAGTGCATCCCTAGCGGTCCAGGACTACGAGCAGTACTTC
TRBD2	TRBV27	15	TRBJ2-7	NA	CASSWGLADTYEQYF	TGTGCCAGCAGTTGGGGACTAGCGGATACCTACGAGCAGTACTTC
TRBD2	TRBV11-2	16	TRBJ2-1	NA	CASSLYGGGDYNEQFF	TGTGCCAGCAGCTTATATGGCGGGGGGGATTACAATGAGCAGTTCTTC
NA	TRBV27	13	TRBJ2-1	NA	CASSFVGSDEQFF	TGTGCCAGCAGTTTCGTCGGGAGTGATGAGCAGTTCTTC
NA	TRBV2	16	TRBJ1-2	once	CASTPGTRNWGDGYTF	TGTGCCAGCACCCCGGGGACACGGAATTGGGGCGATGGCTACACCTTC
NA	TRBV7-3	13	TRBJ1-1	NA	CASSETDDTEAFF	TGTGCCAGCAGCGAGACAGACGACACTGAAGCTTTCTTT
TRBD1	TRBV5-6	16	TRBJ1-6	NA	CASSIDRGRFNSPLHF	TGTGCCAGCAGCATCGACAGGGGGCGCTTCAATTCACCCCTCCACTTT
NA	TRBV6-1	14	TRBJ2-2	NA	CASRTGGVTGELFF	TGTGCCAGCAGAACAGGGGGGGTTACCGGGGAGCTGTTTTTT
NA	TRBV19	16	TRBJ1-3	NA	CASSRVQGSSGNTIYF	TGTGCCAGTAGTAGGGTACAGGGAAGCTCTGGAAACACCATATATTTT
NA	TRBV7-8	16	TRBJ1-5	NA	CASSFETGYSNQPQHF	TGTGCCAGCAGCTTTGAAACAGGCTATAGCAATCAGCCCCAGCATTTT
NA	TRBV18	13	TRBJ1-2	NA	CASSPQSGSDYTF	TGTGCCAGCTCACCACAGAGTGGCAGCGACTACACCTTC
NA	TRBV5-5	16	TRBJ2-7	NA	CASNLYGQGGVYEQYF	TGTGCCAGCAACTTGTATGGGCAGGGGGGAGTCTACGAGCAGTACTTC
NA	TRBV9	14	TRBJ1-3	NA	CASSVAQGSNTIYF	TGTGCCAGCAGCGTAGCACAGGGATCGAACACCATATATTTT
NA	TRBV23-1	15	TRBJ2-7	many	CASQDEDLEVYEQYF	TGCGCCAGTCAGGACGAGGACTTAGAGGTTTACGAGCAGTACTTC
NA	TRBV15	15	TRBJ1-1	NA	CATSREARGTTEAFF	TGTGCCACCAGCAGAGAGGCCAGGGGAACAACTGAAGCTTTCTTT
NA	TRBV9	18	TRBJ2-2	NA	CASSVVSLTSINTGELFF	TGTGCCAGCAGCGTAGTGAGTTTAACTTCCATTAACACCGGGGAGCTGTTTTTT
NA	TRBV28	16	TRBJ1-2	NA	CASSPQDATVLYGYTF	TGTGCCAGCAGCCCTCAAGACGCGACAGTATTATATGGCTACACCTTC
NA	TRBV6-5	14	TRBJ1-2	NA	CASSYSFQGQGYTF	TGTGCCAGCAGTTACTCGTTTCAGGGACAAGGCTACACCTTC
NA	TRBV19	15	TRBJ2-4	NA	CASSTYGGPKNIQYF	TGTGCCAGTAGTACCTACGGGGGTCCCAAAAACATTCAGTACTTC
TRBD2	TRBV28	15	TRBJ2-7	few	CASTLTSGSPYEQYF	TGTGCCAGCACCCTAACTAGCGGGAGCCCCTACGAGCAGTACTTC
NA	TRBV28	13	TRBJ2-1	NA	CASSLVAYNEQFF	TGTGCCAGCAGTTTAGTTGCGTACAATGAGCAGTTCTTC
NA	TRBV28	15	TRBJ2-7	NA	CASSSRGLPPFEQYF	TGTGCCAGCAGCTCCAGGGGTCTCCCCCCTTTCGAGCAGTACTTC
NA	TRBV28	13	TRBJ1-2	NA	CASAIQGRGGYTF	TGTGCCAGCGCGATACAAGGGCGGGGGGGCTACACCTTC
TRBD1	TRBV4-1	17	TRBJ1-6	NA	CASSQDPEGARLSPLHF	TGCGCCAGCAGCCAAGATCCGGAGGGGGCGAGGTTGTCACCCCTCCACTTT
TRBD1	TRBV5-6	15	TRBJ1-5	few	CASSSMDRGIQPQHF	TGTGCCAGCAGCTCGATGGACAGGGGGATTCAGCCCCAGCATTTT
NA	TRBV7-9	13	TRBJ2-3	NA	CASSFGSADTQYF	TGTGCCAGCAGCTTTGGGAGCGCCGATACGCAGTATTTT
NA	TRBV7-7	14	TRBJ2-1	once	CASSPKISGNEQFF	TGTGCTAGCAGCCCAAAAATTAGCGGAAATGAGCAGTTCTTC